One sample yielded the 10 T cell receptor beta chains listed below, sequenced in a study of OX40 agonist ivuxolimab in advanced cancers. Clones were read by immunoSEQ multiplex PCR, and TCRdb kept only the in-frame ones, dropping some. The sample records 75,000 to 95,000 clones, roughly 90% being singletons. The sequenced sample was CD4+ or CD8+ T cells sorted from blood, obtained in a trial of the OX40 agonist ivuxolimab. The receptors stem from an adult with an advanced solid tumor such as melanoma, head and neck, liver or kidney cancer.

This chain links TRBV7-2 with TRBJ2-3; TRBD2 agrees at 10 bases. The V and J ends lost 5 bases and 0 bases, in that order; junction bases with no gene match: 5. The length of the CDR3 is 16 residues. The germline V gene encodes CDR1 SGHTA and CDR2 FQGNSA. The CDR3 coding sequence is TGTGCCAGCAGCCTAACTAGCGGGACTAGCACAGATACGCAGTATTTT. It codes for CASSLTSGTSTDTQYF.

On this clone itself: The same CDR3 arises from other DNA sequences in this sample as well. The CDR3 region is CASSRDSYEQYF. DNA of the CDR3: TGTGCCAGCAGCCGAGACAGCTACGAGCAGTACTTC. This chain joins TRBV5-4 and TRBJ2-7, with a tentative D call TRBD1 (5 bases). The CDR3 has 12 amino acids. The germline V gene encodes CDR1 SGHNT and CDR2 YYREEE (reference sequence). V lost 4 bases and J lost 3, with 8 bases in between.

The chain uses TRBV28 and TRBJ2-5, with D unclear. V lost 2 bases to trimming and J lost 4 bases, with 14 bases between them. The germline V gene has CDR1 MDHEN and CDR2 SYDVKM. The CDR3 has 15 residues. The CDR3: CASSLQARPGETQYF. DNA of the CDR3: TGTGCCAGCAGTTTACAGGCCAGGCCAGGAGAGACCCAGTACTTC. Supplemented by reference TRBV28 and TRBJ2-5, the full variable domain reads DVKVTQSSRYLVKRTGEKVFLECVQDMDHENMFWYRQDPGLGLRLIYFSYDVKMKEKGDIPEGYSVSREKKERFSLILESASTNQTSMYLCASSLQARPGETQYFGPGTRLLVL.

V and J are TRBV4-2 and TRBJ2-3; tentatively, D is TRBD1 or TRBD2 (6 bases each). Trimming left V 2 bases short and J 4 bases short, with 19 bases between. In germline, CDR1 is LGHNA, CDR2 YNFKEQ. CDR3 length: 17 amino acids. The DNA for the CDR3 is TGTGCCAGCAGCCAAACGGGGGCTAGCTTTCCCGCAGATACGCAGTATTTT. This codes for CASSQTGASFPADTQYF.

This chain joins TRBV18 and TRBJ2-7, with 10 bases aligning to TRBD2. Germline lookup yields CDR1 KGHSH and CDR2 LQKENI. The CDR3 length is 14 residues. J was trimmed by 5 bases and V by 3 bases; bases with no gene match: 4. The CDR3 DNA follows: TGTGCCAGCTCACCGGCTAGCGGGAGCCACGAGCAGTACTTC. Translated, it gives CASSPASGSHEQYF.

This chain links TRBV7-2 with TRBJ2-1; 7 bases are shared with TRBD2. This CDR3 region has 16 residues. The V gene's germline CDR1 is SGHTA and CDR2 FQGNSA. The junction had 15 bases not matched to a gene; V was cut back by 7 bases and J by 6 bases. The CDR3 region is CASTLLRSGALNEQFF. The CDR3 DNA follows: TGTGCCAGCACCCTGTTGAGGAGCGGGGCCCTCAATGAGCAGTTCTTC.

This clone appeared a few times. This chain links TRBV19 with TRBJ1-1, with D unresolved. The CDR3 covers 12 residues. CDR1 LNHDA and CDR2 SQIVND come from the germline V gene (reference sequence). Trimming removed 6 bases at V and 1 base at J, with 6 bases between. CDR3 DNA sequence: TGTGCCAGTAGGAGACAGAACACTGAAGCTTTCTTT. Amino acids: CASRRQNTEAFF.

The V gene is TRBV30, the J gene TRBJ1-2; TRBD1 agrees at 9 bases. This CDR3 spans 15 amino acids. The V gene end was trimmed by 2 bases and the J gene end by 1 base; junction bases not matched to a gene: 5. Germline CDR1 is GTSNPN and CDR2 is SVGIG (reference sequence). The CDR3 reads CAWSLDRGFNYGYTF. The CDR3 DNA reads TGTGCCTGGAGTCTGGACAGGGGATTTAACTATGGCTACACCTTC.

V and J are TRBV12-5 and TRBJ2-3, with D perhaps matching TRBD1 (6 bases). V dropped 6 bases and J dropped 0 bases, with 19 bases sitting between them. Germline CDR1 reads LGHNT; CDR2 reads FRNRAP. This CDR3 has 17 residues. In nucleotides, the CDR3 is TGTGCTAGTGGAAAAGCTCTAGGGGGAACTAGCACAGATACGCAGTATTTT. Protein product: CASGKALGGTSTDTQYF.

J is TRBJ1-1 and V is TRBV18; unclear D gene. The CDR3 runs to 13 residues. Looked up from germline, CDR1 is KGHSH and CDR2 is LQKENI. With 2 bases removed from V and 1 base from J, the gap between germline ends came to 5 bases. CDR3 sequence: CASSPNKNTEAFF. CDR3 sequence (DNA): TGTGCCAGCTCACCAAATAAGAACACTGAAGCTTTCTTT.